Listed here are 6 T cell receptor beta chains from one sample, sequenced in a study of identical twins. TCRdb processed the 5' RACE reads anew with MiXCR; each CDR3 protein has one entry. The repertoire holds 1.5 million to 2 million distinct CDR3 sequences, roughly a third seen once, with over 0.25% in the top ten. The sequenced material came from cord blood. The receptors here all came from a newborn girl in good health.

As DNA, the CDR3 is TGTGCCAGCAGACCGCCGGGAGAACCCTACAATGAGCAGTACTTC. It translates to CASRPPGEPYNEQYF. The rearrangement links TRBV12-3 or TRBV12-4 to TRBJ2-1; maybe TRBD2 (6 bases). TRBJ2-7 matches the DNA end more closely, so the J call is doubtful. This CDR3 comprises 15 residues.

V usage is TRBV7-9 and J usage is TRBJ1-2; D is uncertain. CDR1 and CDR2 (germline): SEHNR, FQNEAQ (reference sequence). Trimming removed 2 bases from V and 8 bases from J, with 6 bases in between. This CDR3 comprises 11 residues. CDR3 region: CASSLSEGYTF. The CDR3 DNA follows: TGTGCCAGCAGCTTAAGCGAGGGCTACACCTTC.

This chain connects TRBV5-1 to TRBJ2-5; D might be TRBD1 or TRBD2, each matching 5 bases. This CDR3 is 15 amino acids long. V dropped 5 bases and J dropped 2 bases, with 16 bases sitting between them. CDR1 and CDR2 (germline): SGHRS, YFSETQ. CDR3 DNA: TGCGCCAGCAGGGCGCCGGGGACGGAACAAGAGACCCAGTACTTC. This gives the protein CASRAPGTEQETQYF.

This rearrangement joins TRBV6-5 to TRBJ2-7; D ambiguous. Between the trimmed V and J ends, which lost 7 bases and 2 bases, there was a span of 15 bases. The CDR3 covers 14 residues. The germline V gene encodes CDR1 MNHEY and CDR2 SVGAGI. The CDR3 nucleotides read TGTGCCAGCACCAAACCGGGTGTAGCCTACGAGCAGTACTTC. This codes for CASTKPGVAYEQYF.

This clonotype came up a few times. The rearrangement joins TRBV6-6 to TRBJ2-6; D unresolved. CDR1 and CDR2 from the germline V gene are MNHNY and SVGAGI (reference sequence). The CDR3 is made up of 16 amino acids. The V and J ends lost 2 bases and 0 bases respectively, with 8 bases between them. The CDR3 protein is CASSYLPGSGANVLTF. In DNA form, the CDR3 reads TGTGCCAGCAGTTACCTGCCCGGCTCTGGGGCCAACGTCCTGACTTTC.

The gene calls are TRBV4-2 and TRBJ1-2, with D tentatively TRBD1 (6 bases). Germline V lookup: CDR1 LGHNA, CDR2 YNFKEQ. The V end lost 0 bases, the J end lost 5 bases, and 16 bases lay between the germline ends. CDR3 size: 16 residues. CDR3 sequence (DNA): TGTGCCAGCAGCCAAGACTGGGACAAAGGAGGATATGGCTACACCTTC. Translated, it gives CASSQDWDKGGYGYTF.